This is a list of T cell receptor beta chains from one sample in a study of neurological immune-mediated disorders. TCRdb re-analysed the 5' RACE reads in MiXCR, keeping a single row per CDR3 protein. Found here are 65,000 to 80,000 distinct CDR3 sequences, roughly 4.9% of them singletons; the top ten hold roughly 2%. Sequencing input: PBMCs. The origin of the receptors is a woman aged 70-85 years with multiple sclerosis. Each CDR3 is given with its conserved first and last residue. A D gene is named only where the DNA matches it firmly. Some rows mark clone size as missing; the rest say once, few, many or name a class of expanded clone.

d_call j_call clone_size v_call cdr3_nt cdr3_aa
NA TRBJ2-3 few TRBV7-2 TGTGCCAGCAGCCCGAGGGCGGACACAGATACGCAGTATTTT CASSPRADTDTQYF
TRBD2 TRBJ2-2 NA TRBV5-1 TGCGCCAGCAGCTCCGGGAGGGTCGGGGAGCTGTTTTTT CASSSGRVGELFF
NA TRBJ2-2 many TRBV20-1 TGCAGTGCTCCCCATAGAGCGAGCACCGGGGAGCTGTTTTTT CSAPHRASTGELFF
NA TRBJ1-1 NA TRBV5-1 TGCGCCAGCAGCGGTACAGTTTTAAACACTGAAGCTTTCTTT CASSGTVLNTEAFF
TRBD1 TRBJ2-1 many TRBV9 TGTGCCAGCAGCGTGCAGGGGACAGGGATTTACAATGAGCAGTTCTTC CASSVQGTGIYNEQFF
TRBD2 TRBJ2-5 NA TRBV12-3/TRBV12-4 TGTGCCAGCACCTCGGCGGGAGGTGCGGAGACCCAGTACTTC CASTSAGGAETQYF
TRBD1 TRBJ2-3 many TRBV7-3 TGTGCCAGCAGCCCCGACAGGGTCAACTATTTT CASSPDRVNYF
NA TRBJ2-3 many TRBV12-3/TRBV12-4 TGTGCCAGCAGTTTGGCGGGCACAGATACGCAGTATTTT CASSLAGTDTQYF
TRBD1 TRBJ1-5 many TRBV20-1 TGCAGTGCGCCTGGGACAGGGCCTAATCAGCCCCAGCATTTT CSAPGTGPNQPQHF
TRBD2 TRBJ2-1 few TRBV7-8 TGTGCCAGCAGCGGCTCCGGGACTAGTTGGGATGAGCAGTTCTTC CASSGSGTSWDEQFF
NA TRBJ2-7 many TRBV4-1 TGCGCCAGCAGCCAAGATCGAGGGCAGCTCGAGCAGTACTTC CASSQDRGQLEQYF
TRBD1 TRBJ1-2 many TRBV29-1 TGCAGCGTTAGGGGACAGTCAGGTGGCTACACCTTC CSVRGQSGGYTF
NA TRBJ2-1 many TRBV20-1 TGCAGTGCTCGGACAGCTAATTACAATGAGCAGTTCTTC CSARTANYNEQFF
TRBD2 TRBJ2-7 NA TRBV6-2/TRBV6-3 TGTGCCAGCACCCTCTCCGGGACTAGTGTCGAGCAGTACTTC CASTLSGTSVEQYF
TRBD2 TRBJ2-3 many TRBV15 TGTGCCACCAGCAGAGAGGGCGGGGGGAAGAGGACAGATACGCAGTATTTT CATSREGGGKRTDTQYF
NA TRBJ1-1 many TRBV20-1 TGCAGTGCCCCGGGCCCTATTAACACTGAAGCTTTCTTT CSAPGPINTEAFF
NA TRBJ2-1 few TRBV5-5 TGTGCCAGCAGCGTGACTCAACAGAGCTCCTACAATGAGCAGTTCTTC CASSVTQQSSYNEQFF
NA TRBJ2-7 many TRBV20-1 TGCAGTGCCCCGGGCCAATCCGGATACGAGCAGTACTTC CSAPGQSGYEQYF
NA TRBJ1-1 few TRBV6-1 TGTGCCAGCAGTGCGACTCGCGGGGCTGAAGCTTTCTTT CASSATRGAEAFF
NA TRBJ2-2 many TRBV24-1 TGTGCCACCGAGAACACCGGGGAGCTGTTTTTT CATENTGELFF
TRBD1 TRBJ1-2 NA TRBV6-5 TGTGCCAGCAGTCCAGGGGGACCAGGCTACACCTTC CASSPGGPGYTF
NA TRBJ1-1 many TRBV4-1 TGCGCCAGCAGCCAACCCAAGGCAGGACCCTTTAACACTGAAGCTTTCTTT CASSQPKAGPFNTEAFF
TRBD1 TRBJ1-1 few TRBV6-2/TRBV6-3 TGTGCCAGCAGTTCCGGACAGGTGAACACTGAAGCTTTCTTT CASSSGQVNTEAFF
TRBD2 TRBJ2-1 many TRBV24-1 TGTGCCACCAGTGCCGGCGGGAGGGGGTCCTACAATGAGCAGTTCTTC CATSAGGRGSYNEQFF
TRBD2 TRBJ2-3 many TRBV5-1 TGCGCCAGCAGGCGAGCGGGAGAAGGCACAGATACGCAGTATTTT CASRRAGEGTDTQYF
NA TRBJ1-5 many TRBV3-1 TGTGCCAGCAGCCAAGGGACAGTCTATAGCAATCAGCCCCAGCATTTT CASSQGTVYSNQPQHF
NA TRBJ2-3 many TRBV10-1 TGCGCCAGCAGTGCGACTAGGTTCACAGATACGCAGTATTTT CASSATRFTDTQYF
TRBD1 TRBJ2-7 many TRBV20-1 TGCAGTGCTAGAGATTGGACAGGGGATACCTACGAGCAGTACTTC CSARDWTGDTYEQYF
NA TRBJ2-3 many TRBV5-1 TGCGCCAGCAGCTTGGTAGGGCAAATGACGCAGTATTTT CASSLVGQMTQYF
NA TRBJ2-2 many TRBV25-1 TGTGCCAGCAGTGAACCGGGACTTCTCTCTACCGGGGAGCTGTTTTTT CASSEPGLLSTGELFF
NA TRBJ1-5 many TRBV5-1 TGCGCCAGCAGCTTGAGGGGTCATCAGCCCCAGCATTTT CASSLRGHQPQHF
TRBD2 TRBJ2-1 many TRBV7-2 TGTGCCAGCAGCTCCGGACTAGCGAATGAGCAGTTCTTC CASSSGLANEQFF
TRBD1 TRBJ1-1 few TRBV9 TGTGCCAGCAGCCCCCGGGGACAGGCAATGAACACTGAAGCTTTCTTT CASSPRGQAMNTEAFF
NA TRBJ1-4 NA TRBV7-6 TGTGCCAGCAGGCAAACAGGCTTTGCAACTAATGAAAAACTGTTTTTT CASRQTGFATNEKLFF
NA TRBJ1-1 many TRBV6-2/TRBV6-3 TGTGCCAGCAGCCGGGACACTGAAGCTTTCTTT CASSRDTEAFF
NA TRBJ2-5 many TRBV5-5 TGTGCCAGCAGCTTTCGCTTCACGGGCAAAGAGACCCAGTACTTC CASSFRFTGKETQYF